This TCR beta chain was sequenced during a study of radiation and T cells in renal cell carcinoma. The table came from immunoSEQ multiplex PCR; TCRdb's copy has only in-frame clones and leaves some out. The table has approximately 40,000 clones, roughly 80% seen once. Time point reported: blood 4 weeks post-SBRT, at nephrectomy. The treatment is: 15 Gy SBRT to primary tumor, nephrectomy 4 weeks later. The CDR3 runs 17 residues. This sequence originates from a woman in her sixties or seventies with renal cell carcinoma. This chain links TRBV1 with TRBJ2-5; the DNA was not used to check the table's D call, TRBD2. TRBV1 is assigned pseudogene status. Here the sequenced sample was blood, taken from a patient whose treatment included radiotherapy and nephrectomy. CDR3 protein: CTSSQPRPREGRRDQYF. CDR3 nucleotides: TGCACCAGCAGCCAACCAAGACCCCGGGAGGGCCGAAGAGACCAGTACTTC.